This TCR beta chain derives from a study of T cells after posttransplantation cyclophosphamide. Sampled 1 year posttransplant, controls received myeloablative marrow transplants, methotrexate and a calcineurin inhibitor. This CDR3 comprises 12 residues. Germline lookup yields CDR1 SEHNR and CDR2 FQNEAQ (reference sequence). Trimming removed 8 bases from V and 7 bases from J, with 14 bases in between. Measured with immunoSEQ multiplex PCR; TCRdb has only the in-frame clones, and not every one. This sample has around 22,000 clones, with roughly 90% found just once. V usage is TRBV7-9 and J usage is TRBJ1-2; D might be TRBD1 (5 bases). The source material was PBMCs, sampled after an allogeneic stem cell transplant with a calcineurin inhibitor and methotrexate. The receptor was isolated from a female patient in her 50s who received an allogeneic stem cell transplant from an unrelated donor, was CMV-positive, and had chronic GVHD only. Some T cells may be provided by the graft donor. CDR3 coding DNA: TGTGCCAGCTCCTGGGGGGAGGTTGGCTACACCTTC. Residues: CASSWGEVGYTF.